Presented here are 5 T cell receptor beta chains from one specimen sequenced in a study of PD-1 blockade in classical Hodgkin lymphoma. Clones were sequenced by immunoSEQ multiplex PCR, and TCRdb holds only the in-frame ones, with some missing. Of 45,000 or so clones listed, around nine tenths are singletons. After autologous stem cell transplantation all patients relapsed, and prior brentuximab vedotin exposure differed between cohorts. The specimen was peripheral blood mononuclear cells (PBMCs), collected at baseline. The receptors here all came from a human donor with classical Hodgkin lymphoma.

The chain links TRBV5-6 to TRBJ2-5, with D possibly TRBD1 on 6 matching bases. The CDR3 length is 15 residues. Germline CDR1 reads SGHDT; CDR2 reads YYEEEE. Trimming cost V 4 bases and J 4 bases, with 17 bases left between them. CDR3 residues: CASSGYRVGRETQYF. The CDR3 nucleotides read TGTGCCAGCAGCGGATACAGGGTCGGGCGAGAGACCCAGTACTTC.

J is TRBJ2-1 and V is TRBV19; 7 bases are a match to TRBD2. CDR1 is LNHDA and CDR2 is SQIVND in the germline V gene (reference sequence). V was clipped by 5 bases and J by 7 bases; unmatched bases: 8. The CDR3 is 14 amino acids. The CDR3 DNA sequence: TGTGCCAGTAGTCTCTATCGGGGGGAGAATGAGCAGTTCTTC. Its translation: CASSLYRGENEQFF.

The chain employs TRBV7-2 and TRBJ1-5, with TRBD1 identical over 12 bases. The CDR3 extends over 17 amino acids. The J segment lost 2 bases and the V segment lost 2 bases, leaving 4 bases of the junction unmatched. CDR1 and CDR2 from the germline V gene are SGHTA and FQGNSA. The DNA of the CDR3 is TGTGCCAGCAGCTTACGGGACAGGGGGCTTGGCAATCAGCCCCAGCATTTT. Translating gives CASSLRDRGLGNQPQHF.

This sequence joins TRBV29-1 and TRBJ2-5; 8 bases agree with TRBD2. Per the germline V gene, CDR1 is SQVTM and CDR2 is ANQGSEA. CDR3 length: 16 amino acids. The V and J ends lost 1 base and 2 bases, in that order; junction bases with no gene match: 9. The CDR3 loop is CSVEGPTSGIQETQYF. DNA for the CDR3: TGCAGCGTTGAAGGACCCACTAGCGGCATACAAGAGACCCAGTACTTC. Full variable domain (outside the CDR3, taken from reference TRBV29-1 and TRBJ2-5): SAVISQKPSRDICQRGTSLTIQCQVDSQVTMMFWYRQQPGQSLTLIATANQGSEATYESGFVIDKFPISRPNLTFSTLTVSNMSPEDSSIYLCSVEGPTSGIQETQYFGPGTRLLVL.

In this sample, this clone turned up once. In the same sample, other DNA sequences code for this CDR3. The chain carries TRBV9 and TRBJ2-1, with no clear D. The CDR3 has 12 amino acids. Germline-derived CDR1 and CDR2 are SGDLS and YYNGEE. V was clipped by 1 base and J by 5 bases, with 4 bases between them. CDR3 sequence: CASSVTDNEQFF. The DNA of the CDR3 is TGTGCCAGCAGCGTAACGGACAATGAGCAGTTCTTC.